This is a list of T cell receptor beta chains from one sample in a study of early T cells in non-severe SARS-CoV-2 infection. TCRdb re-analysed the 5' RACE reads in MiXCR, keeping a single row per CDR3 protein. Altogether some 30,000 distinct CDR3 sequences are present, approximately 5.3% being singletons, with the ten largest covering roughly 4.1%. Sample: whole blood. These receptors were collected from an adult who was a healthcare worker with PCR-confirmed SARS-CoV-2 infection or an uninfected control (not recorded which). Both conserved end residues are part of each CDR3. A D gene is named only where the DNA matches it firmly. Not all rows give a size; the values are once, few, many and, for expanded clones, a class.

V gene,clone size,J gene,D gene,CDR3 protein,CDR3 DNA
TRBV10-3,many,TRBJ1-3,-,CAISESDAENTIYF,TGTGCCATCAGTGAATCTGATGCTGAAAACACCATATATTTT
TRBV6-1,many,TRBJ1-1,-,CASSEDWGAEAFF,TGTGCCAGCAGTGAAGACTGGGGGGCGGAAGCTTTCTTT
TRBV7-7,many,TRBJ2-2,-,CASSASSTGELFF,TGTGCCAGCAGCGCCTCCTCCACCGGGGAGCTGTTTTTT
TRBV12-3/TRBV12-4,many,TRBJ1-3,-,CASSPISGHSGNTIYF,TGTGCCAGCAGTCCGATCTCAGGCCACTCTGGAAACACCATATATTTT
TRBV30,medium-sized,TRBJ2-7,-,CAWSGGGGRVDEQYF,TGTGCCTGGAGTGGAGGGGGTGGTCGTGTAGACGAGCAGTACTTC
TRBV19,few,TRBJ2-7,-,CASSIKGTYEQYF,TGTGCCAGTAGTATAAAAGGAACCTACGAGCAGTACTTC
TRBV7-8,few,TRBJ1-2,-,CASSLLLLPPYGYTF,TGTGCCAGCAGCTTATTGTTATTGCCCCCGTATGGCTACACCTTC
TRBV2,many,TRBJ2-1,TRBD2,CASGAGDYNEQFF,TGTGCCAGCGGCGCGGGAGACTACAATGAGCAGTTCTTC
TRBV11-2,many,TRBJ2-5,-,CASSPSAYLPRETQYF,TGTGCCAGCAGCCCTAGCGCCTACCTTCCACGAGAGACCCAGTACTTC
TRBV7-9,many,TRBJ1-6,-,CASSSNSPLHF,TGTGCCAGCAGTTCAAATTCACCCCTCCACTTT
TRBV12-3/TRBV12-4,-,TRBJ2-1,TRBD1,CASSRDRGYNEQFF,TGTGCCAGCAGTCGGGACAGGGGGTACAATGAGCAGTTCTTC
TRBV6-2/TRBV6-3,-,TRBJ1-3,-,CASSRGGTSGYTIYF,TGTGCCAGCAGTAGAGGAGGCACCTCTGGATACACCATATATTTT
TRBV29-1,many,TRBJ2-7,TRBD1,CSVQGDSYEQYF,TGCAGCGTTCAGGGGGATTCCTACGAGCAGTACTTC
TRBV6-1,many,TRBJ1-2,-,CASSDQRYGYTF,TGTGCCAGCAGTGACCAACGCTATGGCTACACCTTC
TRBV7-9,few,TRBJ1-3,-,CASSNVQFVDTIYF,TGTGCCAGCAGCAATGTTCAGTTCGTTGACACCATATATTTT
TRBV3-1,few,TRBJ1-2,TRBD1,CASSQRKGQGNGGYTF,TGTGCCAGCAGCCAAAGAAAAGGACAGGGGAACGGAGGCTACACCTTC
TRBV27,-,TRBJ2-3,TRBD1,CASSFRTGNSVTDTQYF,TGTGCCAGCAGTTTTCGGACAGGGAATAGTGTGACGGATACGCAGTATTTT
TRBV4-1,many,TRBJ1-6,-,CASSRGQSVTSSPLHF,TGCGCCAGCAGCCGCGGACAGTCGGTCACCAGCTCACCCCTCCACTTT
TRBV21-1,many,TRBJ2-6,-,CASSKTRAGGYSGANVLTF,TGTGCCAGCAGCAAAACTAGGGCGGGCGGCTACTCTGGGGCCAACGTCCTGACTTTC
TRBV29-1,many,TRBJ2-1,-,CSVGLSHEQFF,TGCAGCGTTGGGCTATCCCATGAGCAGTTCTTC
TRBV29-1,medium-sized,TRBJ1-1,-,CSVRVVNTEAFF,TGCAGCGTGAGGGTCGTGAACACTGAAGCTTTCTTT
TRBV6-2/TRBV6-3,many,TRBJ2-1,-,CASSPIGRWANEQFF,TGTGCCAGCAGTCCAATAGGACGGTGGGCCAATGAGCAGTTCTTC
TRBV3-1,many,TRBJ1-2,-,CASSQDSTGQNYGYTF,TGTGCCAGCAGCCAAGATTCAACAGGACAAAACTATGGCTACACCTTC
TRBV29-1,many,TRBJ1-1,-,CSAVGVAEAFF,TGCAGCGCTGTTGGGGTGGCTGAAGCTTTCTTT
TRBV29-1,-,TRBJ2-3,-,CSVGLARADTQYF,TGCAGCGTGGGGCTAGCCCGGGCAGATACGCAGTATTTT
TRBV28,many,TRBJ2-7,TRBD1,CASSLWHRGYYEQYF,TGTGCCAGCAGTTTATGGCACAGGGGCTATTACGAGCAGTACTTC
TRBV28,few,TRBJ2-7,-,CASSQGRNEQYF,TGTGCCAGCAGCCAGGGTCGCAACGAGCAGTACTTC
TRBV2,-,TRBJ1-5,-,CASSQGGNQPQHF,TGTGCCAGCAGCCAAGGGGGAAATCAGCCCCAGCATTTT
TRBV20-1,many,TRBJ2-4,-,CSARAPENIQYF,TGCAGTGCAAGGGCCCCGGAGAACATTCAGTACTTC
TRBV7-9,many,TRBJ1-2,-,CASSLGPWGLLGYGYTF,TGTGCCAGCAGCTTAGGTCCCTGGGGCTTATTGGGCTATGGCTACACCTTC
TRBV10-3,many,TRBJ2-3,-,CAISAGGRADTQYF,TGTGCCATCAGCGCCGGGGGCCGAGCAGATACGCAGTATTTT
TRBV20-1,many,TRBJ2-1,TRBD2,CSARSLSGSYNEQFF,TGCAGTGCTAGAAGCCTTAGCGGGTCCTACAATGAGCAGTTCTTC
TRBV2,-,TRBJ1-1,-,CASTRLGGMNTEAFF,TGTGCCAGCACCAGACTCGGGGGAATGAACACTGAAGCTTTCTTT
TRBV5-1,many,TRBJ2-1,TRBD2,CASSPLGAGAYNEQFF,TGCGCCAGCAGCCCCCTCGGGGCGGGGGCCTACAATGAGCAGTTCTTC
TRBV20-1,medium-sized,TRBJ2-1,-,CSARDGASEQFF,TGCAGTGCTAGAGATGGAGCGTCGGAGCAGTTCTTC
TRBV12-3/TRBV12-4,many,TRBJ1-1,-,CASSLDGSNTEAFF,TGTGCCAGCAGTCTGGACGGTTCGAACACTGAAGCTTTCTTT
TRBV5-1,many,TRBJ2-3,-,CASSSGFSGHTDTQYF,TGCGCCAGCAGCTCGGGGTTTAGCGGACACACAGATACGCAGTATTTT
TRBV12-3/TRBV12-4,many,TRBJ2-7,-,CASSDPGRTYEQYF,TGTGCCAGCAGCGATCCTGGGAGGACCTACGAGCAGTACTTC
TRBV3-1,many,TRBJ2-2,-,CASSQELEGLLDTGELFF,TGTGCCAGCAGCCAAGAGTTAGAGGGGTTATTGGACACCGGGGAGCTGTTTTTT
TRBV11-1,many,TRBJ2-5,-,CASSFGLSAQETQYF,TGTGCCAGCAGCTTCGGGCTTAGCGCCCAAGAGACCCAGTACTTC
TRBV25-1,many,TRBJ1-5,-,CASSDGRVTGDSNQPQHF,TGTGCCAGCAGTGACGGAAGGGTCACAGGAGATAGCAATCAGCCCCAGCATTTT
TRBV5-1,many,TRBJ2-7,-,CASSFGRLGEQYF,TGCGCCAGCAGCTTCGGGCGACTAGGCGAGCAGTACTTC
TRBV6-2/TRBV6-3,-,TRBJ2-2,-,CASSYARASNTGELFF,TGTGCCAGCAGTTACGCCCGAGCTTCGAACACCGGGGAGCTGTTTTTT
TRBV7-8,many,TRBJ2-1,TRBD2,CVSSLGAAGEGHEQFF,TGTGTCAGCAGCCTGGGAGCGGCGGGAGAGGGTCATGAGCAGTTCTTC
TRBV12-3/TRBV12-4,many,TRBJ1-2,-,CASSLAGGPGYGYTF,TGTGCCAGCAGCTTGGCGGGGGGGCCAGGCTATGGCTACACCTTC
TRBV28,many,TRBJ2-7,-,CASSLTGRYEQYF,TGTGCCAGCAGTTTAACCGGGCGTTACGAGCAGTACTTC
TRBV20-1,many,TRBJ2-3,-,CSASWGNTDTQYF,TGCAGTGCTAGCTGGGGAAACACAGATACGCAGTATTTT
TRBV5-1,few,TRBJ2-7,TRBD1,CASSWGQGSYEQYF,TGCGCCAGCAGCTGGGGACAGGGCTCCTACGAGCAGTACTTC
TRBV3-1,-,TRBJ2-4,-,CASSQGRTEYKNIQYF,TGTGCCAGCAGCCAAGGGAGGACTGAGTACAAAAACATTCAGTACTTC
TRBV10-2,many,TRBJ1-2,-,CASSESGMETHGYTF,TGCGCCAGCAGTGAGTCGGGAATGGAAACTCATGGCTACACCTTC
TRBV4-1,many,TRBJ1-2,-,CASSQELRLGGYTF,TGCGCCAGCAGCCAAGAGTTAAGGTTAGGTGGCTACACCTTC
TRBV19,many,TRBJ1-5,-,CASSLYSQEEGQPQHF,TGTGCCAGTAGTCTTTACTCCCAGGAGGAGGGTCAGCCCCAGCATTTT
TRBV20-1,many,TRBJ2-4,-,CSARNRGPNIQYF,TGCAGTGCGAGAAACCGGGGGCCCAACATTCAGTACTTC
TRBV20-1,many,TRBJ2-1,-,CSARYESSYNEQFF,TGCAGTGCTAGGTACGAGAGCTCCTACAATGAGCAGTTCTTC
TRBV20-1,many,TRBJ2-7,TRBD1,CSAGGGQGAYEQYF,TGCAGTGCTGGCGGGGGACAGGGGGCTTATGAGCAGTACTTC
TRBV7-8,many,TRBJ2-5,-,CASSLIETQYF,TGTGCCAGCAGCTTGATCGAGACCCAGTACTTC
TRBV12-3/TRBV12-4,many,TRBJ1-1,TRBD1,CASSRDRGPTEAFF,TGTGCCAGCAGTCGGGACAGGGGGCCCACTGAAGCTTTCTTT
TRBV20-1,many,TRBJ2-7,-,CSASDIAGTFPYEQYF,TGCAGTGCTAGTGATATTGCAGGGACTTTTCCCTACGAGCAGTACTTC